This TCR beta chain was identified in a study of blood T cell repertoires in COVID-19. As for the study in general: Spain, Italy and the United States supplied samples that represented acute and convalescent COVID-19. T cells, B-cell-depleted T cells, or PBMCs provided the cDNA or gDNA that served as material.

In the authors' methods: Amplified reference gene primers provided the basis for estimating nucleated cell counts. Clones were sequenced by immunoSEQ multiplex PCR, and TCRdb holds only the in-frame ones, with some missing. The V and J calls and clone size were taken over from that table, and D and trimming were inferred from the DNA. In the table there are about 190,000 clones, approximately 79% of which are singletons. Per germline, CDR1 DFQATT and CDR2 SNEGSKA (reference sequence). V was trimmed by 3 bases and J by 14 bases, leaving 11 bases between them. This CDR3 comprises 10 residues. Specimen: peripheral blood. The chain combines TRBV20-1 with TRBJ2-4; TRBD1 might be the D (6 bases). The clonotype originates from a woman aged 70-85 years with acute or convalescent COVID-19. The CDR3 spells CSASRGFEYF. The CDR3 region has the DNA TGCAGTGCTAGCAGGGGTTTCGAGTACTTC.